These T cell receptor beta chains were read from a single sample in a study of T cells in tumors after PD-1 blockade. Assay: immunoSEQ multiplex PCR; the TCRdb copy retains only in-frame clones and omits some. Found here are around 5,000 clones, about 72% of them singletons; the top ten hold approximately 33%. This material consisted of tumor tissue, taken before anti-PD-1 treatment. Receptors originate from a human donor with cutaneous squamous cell carcinoma. Each CDR3 is given with its conserved first and last residue. Fields, in order: J gene, V gene, CDR3 length, CDR3 protein.

J gene: TRBJ2-3; V gene: TRBV3-1/TRBV3-2; CDR3 length: 17; CDR3 protein: CASSRVLAGSSTDTQYF
J gene: TRBJ2-1; V gene: TRBV19; CDR3 length: 13; CDR3 protein: CASSRLQGNEQFF
J gene: TRBJ2-7; V gene: TRBV5-4; CDR3 length: 14; CDR3 protein: CASSLGREGYEQYF
J gene: TRBJ2-2; V gene: TRBV13; CDR3 length: 14; CDR3 protein: CASSLGKNTGELFF
J gene: TRBJ1-1; V gene: TRBV15; CDR3 length: 15; CDR3 protein: CATSEQGAGETEAFF
J gene: TRBJ1-1; V gene: TRBV6-5; CDR3 length: 15; CDR3 protein: CASSPATGSGTEAFF
J gene: TRBJ1-1; V gene: TRBV5-1; CDR3 length: 14; CDR3 protein: CASSLGQITGEAFF
J gene: TRBJ1-4; V gene: TRBV5-1; CDR3 length: 13; CDR3 protein: CASSLGGVEKLFF
J gene: TRBJ1-2; V gene: TRBV18; CDR3 length: 14; CDR3 protein: CASSPTPSNYGYTF
J gene: TRBJ2-5; V gene: TRBV18; CDR3 length: 15; CDR3 protein: CASSPGTSGEETQYF
J gene: TRBJ1-1; V gene: TRBV28; CDR3 length: 12; CDR3 protein: CASSLNQQKAFF
J gene: TRBJ1-2; V gene: TRBV3-1/TRBV3-2; CDR3 length: 15; CDR3 protein: CASSLISGQGRGYTF
J gene: TRBJ2-2; V gene: TRBV9; CDR3 length: 15; CDR3 protein: CASSDRQGSPGELFF
J gene: TRBJ2-3; V gene: TRBV2; CDR3 length: 12; CDR3 protein: CASSPTDYTQYF
J gene: TRBJ1-5; V gene: TRBV5-1; CDR3 length: 14; CDR3 protein: CASRPDRGNQPQHF
J gene: TRBJ1-2; V gene: TRBV6-5; CDR3 length: 14; CDR3 protein: CASIERGGNYGYTF
J gene: TRBJ2-7; V gene: TRBV5-4; CDR3 length: 15; CDR3 protein: CASSLMGLAPYEQYF
J gene: TRBJ2-7; V gene: TRBV5-6; CDR3 length: 13; CDR3 protein: CASSLRRAYEQYF
J gene: TRBJ2-2; V gene: TRBV6-1; CDR3 length: 16; CDR3 protein: CASSEWVQKNTGELFF
J gene: TRBJ1-5; V gene: TRBV6-6; CDR3 length: 15; CDR3 protein: CASRGDNGRDQPQHF
J gene: TRBJ2-7; V gene: TRBV5-1; CDR3 length: 15; CDR3 protein: CASSLTNPGQGSEYF
J gene: TRBJ2-7; V gene: TRBV5-6; CDR3 length: 13; CDR3 protein: CASSLDRTYEQYF
J gene: TRBJ1-1; V gene: TRBV7-6; CDR3 length: 14; CDR3 protein: CASSLTGAHTEAFF
J gene: TRBJ1-5; V gene: TRBV19; CDR3 length: 15; CDR3 protein: CASIPLDGSNQPQHF
J gene: TRBJ2-3; V gene: TRBV6-1; CDR3 length: 13; CDR3 protein: CASSDLRGKTQYF
J gene: TRBJ1-5; V gene: TRBV2; CDR3 length: 15; CDR3 protein: CASSQEDGSNQPQHF
J gene: TRBJ2-5; V gene: TRBV27; CDR3 length: 16; CDR3 protein: CASSSGPSSYQETQYF
J gene: TRBJ2-7; V gene: TRBV7-8; CDR3 length: 18; CDR3 protein: CASSLGPFRKGKAYEQYF
J gene: TRBJ2-7; V gene: TRBV5-4; CDR3 length: 15; CDR3 protein: CASSPGGQVAYEQYF
J gene: TRBJ2-7; V gene: TRBV5-1; CDR3 length: 14; CDR3 protein: CASSFLVGTYEQYF
J gene: TRBJ1-2; V gene: TRBV7-9; CDR3 length: 13; CDR3 protein: CASSGQMNYGYTF
J gene: TRBJ2-3; V gene: TRBV7-9; CDR3 length: 16; CDR3 protein: CASSFTESSSTDTQYF
J gene: TRBJ1-6; V gene: TRBV7-3; CDR3 length: 16; CDR3 protein: CASSLSGQGSGSPLHF
J gene: TRBJ2-2; V gene: TRBV5-4; CDR3 length: 14; CDR3 protein: CASSLGGPTGELFF
J gene: TRBJ2-3; V gene: TRBV2; CDR3 length: 14; CDR3 protein: CASTVGVGTDTQYF
J gene: TRBJ1-1; V gene: TRBV10-3; CDR3 length: 15; CDR3 protein: CAISESFARPPEAFF
J gene: TRBJ2-1; V gene: TRBV5-1; CDR3 length: 15; CDR3 protein: CASSLGPEGSNEQFF
J gene: TRBJ1-5; V gene: TRBV7-9; CDR3 length: 14; CDR3 protein: CASSLTETNQPQHF
J gene: TRBJ1-6; V gene: TRBV21-1; CDR3 length: 17; CDR3 protein: CASSNDRIPYYNSPLHF
J gene: TRBJ2-5; V gene: TRBV9; CDR3 length: 14; CDR3 protein: CASSVFGGKETQYF
J gene: TRBJ2-6; V gene: TRBV4-1; CDR3 length: 20; CDR3 protein: CASSQPGTSGGAWGANVLTF
J gene: TRBJ1-1; V gene: TRBV6-5; CDR3 length: 13; CDR3 protein: CASSLWGRPEAFF
J gene: TRBJ2-5; V gene: TRBV7-6; CDR3 length: 17; CDR3 protein: CASSDRLAGDPQETQYF
J gene: TRBJ1-5; V gene: TRBV6-5; CDR3 length: 15; CDR3 protein: CASSYSGRGNQPQHF
J gene: TRBJ2-7; V gene: TRBV29-1; CDR3 length: 12; CDR3 protein: CSGTGQSYEQYF